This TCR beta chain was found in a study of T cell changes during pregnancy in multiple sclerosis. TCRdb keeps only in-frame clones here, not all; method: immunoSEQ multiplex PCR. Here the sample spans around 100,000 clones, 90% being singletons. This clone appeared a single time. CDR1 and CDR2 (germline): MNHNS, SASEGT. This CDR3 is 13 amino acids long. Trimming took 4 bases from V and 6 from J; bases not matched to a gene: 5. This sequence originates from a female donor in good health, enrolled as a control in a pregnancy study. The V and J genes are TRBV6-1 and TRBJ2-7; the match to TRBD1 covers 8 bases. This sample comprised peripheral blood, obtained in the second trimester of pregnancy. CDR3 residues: CASSATGVLEQYF. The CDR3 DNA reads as TGTGCCAGCAGTGCGACAGGGGTTCTCGAGCAGTACTTC.